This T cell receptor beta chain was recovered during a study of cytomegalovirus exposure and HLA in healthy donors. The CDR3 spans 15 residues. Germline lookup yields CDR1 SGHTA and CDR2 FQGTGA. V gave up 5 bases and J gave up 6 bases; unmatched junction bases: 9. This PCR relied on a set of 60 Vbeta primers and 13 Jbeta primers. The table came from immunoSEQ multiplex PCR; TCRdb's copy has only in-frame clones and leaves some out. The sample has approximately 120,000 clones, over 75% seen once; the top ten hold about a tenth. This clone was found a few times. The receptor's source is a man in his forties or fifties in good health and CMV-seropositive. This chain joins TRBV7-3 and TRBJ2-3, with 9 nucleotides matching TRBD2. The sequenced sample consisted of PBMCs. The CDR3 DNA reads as TGTGCCAGCAGCCGTAATAGCGGGGGCCGGGATACGCAGTATTTT. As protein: CASSRNSGGRDTQYF. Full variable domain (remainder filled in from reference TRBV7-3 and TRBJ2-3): GAGVSQTPSNKVTEKGKYVELRCDPISGHTALYWYRQSLGQGPEFLIYFQGTGAADDSGLPNDRFFAVRPEGSVSTLKIQRTERGDSAVYLCASSRNSGGRDTQYFGPGTRLTVL.